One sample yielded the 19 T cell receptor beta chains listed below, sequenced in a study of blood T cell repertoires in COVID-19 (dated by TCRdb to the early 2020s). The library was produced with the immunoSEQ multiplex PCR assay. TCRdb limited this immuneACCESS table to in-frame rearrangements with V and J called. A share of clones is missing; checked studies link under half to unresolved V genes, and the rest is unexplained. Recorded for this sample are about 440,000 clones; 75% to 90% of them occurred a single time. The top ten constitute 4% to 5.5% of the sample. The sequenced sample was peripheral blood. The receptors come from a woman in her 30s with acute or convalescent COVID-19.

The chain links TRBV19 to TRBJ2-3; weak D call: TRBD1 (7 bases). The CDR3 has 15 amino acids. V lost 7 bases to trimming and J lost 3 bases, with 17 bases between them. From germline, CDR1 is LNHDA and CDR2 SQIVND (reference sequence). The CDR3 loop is CASTLTGTRTDTQYF. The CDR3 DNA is TGTGCCAGTACCCTGACAGGGACTCGAACAGATACGCAGTATTTT.

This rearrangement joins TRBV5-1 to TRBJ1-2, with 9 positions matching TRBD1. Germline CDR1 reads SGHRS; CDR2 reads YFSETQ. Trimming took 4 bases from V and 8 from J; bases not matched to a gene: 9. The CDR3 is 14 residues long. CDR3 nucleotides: TGCGCCAGCAGCAAACAGACAGGGGGATTGGGCTACACCTTC. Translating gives CASSKQTGGLGYTF.

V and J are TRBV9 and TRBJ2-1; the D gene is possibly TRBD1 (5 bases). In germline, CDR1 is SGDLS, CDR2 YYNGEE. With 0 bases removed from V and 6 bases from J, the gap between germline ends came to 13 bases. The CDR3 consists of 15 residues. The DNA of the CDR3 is TGTGCCAGCAGCGTAGACACCCTTAGGGGCAATGAGCAGTTCTTC. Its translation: CASSVDTLRGNEQFF.

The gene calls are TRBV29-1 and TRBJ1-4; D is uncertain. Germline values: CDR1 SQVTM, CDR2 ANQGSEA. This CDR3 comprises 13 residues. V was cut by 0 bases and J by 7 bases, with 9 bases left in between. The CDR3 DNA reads TGCAGCGTTGAAGATCGGTTGGTTGAAAAACTGTTTTTT. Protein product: CSVEDRLVEKLFF.

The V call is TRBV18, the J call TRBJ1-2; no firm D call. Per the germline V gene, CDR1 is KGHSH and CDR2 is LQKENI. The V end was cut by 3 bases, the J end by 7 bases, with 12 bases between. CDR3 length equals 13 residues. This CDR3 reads CASSPDREVGYTF. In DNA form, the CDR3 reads TGTGCCAGCTCACCCGACCGGGAGGTTGGCTACACCTTC. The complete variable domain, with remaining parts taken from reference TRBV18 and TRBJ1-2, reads NAGVMQNPRHLVRRRGQEARLRCSPMKGHSHVYWYRQLPEEGLKFMVYLQKENIIDESGMPKERFSAEFPKEGPSILRIQQVVRGDSAAYFCASSPDREVGYTFGSGTRLTVV.

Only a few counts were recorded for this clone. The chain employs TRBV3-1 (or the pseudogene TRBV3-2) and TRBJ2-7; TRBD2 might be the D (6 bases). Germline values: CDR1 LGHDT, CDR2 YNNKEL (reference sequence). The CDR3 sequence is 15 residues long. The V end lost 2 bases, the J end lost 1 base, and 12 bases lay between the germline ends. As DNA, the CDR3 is TGTGCCAGCAGCCAACAGGAGGGAATATCCTACGAGCAGTACTTC. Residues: CASSQQEGISYEQYF.

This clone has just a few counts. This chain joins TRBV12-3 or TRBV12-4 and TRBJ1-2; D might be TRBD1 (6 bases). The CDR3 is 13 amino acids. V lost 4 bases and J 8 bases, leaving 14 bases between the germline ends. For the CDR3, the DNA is TGTGCCAGCAGTTACTACAGGGCAGGGGGCTACACCTTC. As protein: CASSYYRAGGYTF.

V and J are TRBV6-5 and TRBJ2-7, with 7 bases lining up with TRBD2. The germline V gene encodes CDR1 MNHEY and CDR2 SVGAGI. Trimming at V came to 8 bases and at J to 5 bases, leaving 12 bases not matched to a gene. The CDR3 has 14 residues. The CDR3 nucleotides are TGTGCCAGCGGGGGGGACCGCCGCTGGGACGAGCAGTACTTC. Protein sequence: CASGGDRRWDEQYF.

CDR3 sequence: CASSSGANYGYTF. The CDR3 coding sequence is TGTGCCAGCAGTTCGGGGGCTAACTATGGCTACACCTTC. This chain connects TRBV6-2 or TRBV6-3 to TRBJ1-2; a weak D match, TRBD1 (5 bases). Trimming stripped 4 bases from V and 0 bases from J, with 6 bases between. This CDR3 has 13 residues. Germline V gene sequence: CDR1 MNHEY, CDR2 SVGEGT.

CDR3 nucleotides: TGTGCCAGCAGCTTCCGGGGCGGGGGGCTCAATGAGCAGTTCTTC. Its protein is CASSFRGGGLNEQFF. V gene TRBV11-1 combines with J gene TRBJ2-1, with 8 bases aligning to TRBD2. V shed 3 bases, J shed 6 bases, and the junction held 7 bases outside the gene matches. Germline V gene lookup returns CDR1 SGHAT and CDR2 FQDESV (reference sequence). This CDR3 is built from 15 residues.

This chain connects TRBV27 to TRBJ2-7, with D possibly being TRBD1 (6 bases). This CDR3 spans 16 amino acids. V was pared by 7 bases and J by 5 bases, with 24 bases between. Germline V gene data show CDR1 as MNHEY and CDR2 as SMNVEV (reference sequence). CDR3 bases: TGTGCCAGCACCGCGTGGGGGCTAACCAAGGACCACGAGCAGTACTTC. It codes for CASTAWGLTKDHEQYF.

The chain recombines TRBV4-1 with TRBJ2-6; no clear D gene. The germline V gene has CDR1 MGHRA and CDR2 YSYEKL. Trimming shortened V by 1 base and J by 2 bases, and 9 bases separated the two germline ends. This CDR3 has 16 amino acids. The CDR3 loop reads CASSQATNAGANVLTF. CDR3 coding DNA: TGCGCCAGCAGCCAAGCGACAAACGCTGGGGCCAACGTCCTGACTTTC.

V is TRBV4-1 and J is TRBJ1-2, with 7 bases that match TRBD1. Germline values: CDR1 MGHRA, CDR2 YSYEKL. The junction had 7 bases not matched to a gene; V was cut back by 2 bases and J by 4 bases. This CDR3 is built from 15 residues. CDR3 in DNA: TGCGCCAGCAGCCAACAAGACAGGGTTCCCTATGGCTACACCTTC. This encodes CASSQQDRVPYGYTF.

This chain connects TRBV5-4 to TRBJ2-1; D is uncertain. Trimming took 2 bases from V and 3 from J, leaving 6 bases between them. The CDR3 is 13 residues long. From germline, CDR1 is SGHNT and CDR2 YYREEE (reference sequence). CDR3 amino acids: CASSFLLYNEQFF. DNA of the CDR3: TGTGCCAGCAGCTTTTTACTCTACAATGAGCAGTTCTTC.

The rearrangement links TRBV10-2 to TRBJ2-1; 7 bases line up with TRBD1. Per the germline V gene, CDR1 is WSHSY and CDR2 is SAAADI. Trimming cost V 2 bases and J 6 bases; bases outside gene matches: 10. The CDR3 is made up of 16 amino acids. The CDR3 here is CASSEVAGGFFNEQFF. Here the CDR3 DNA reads TGCGCCAGCAGTGAGGTCGCAGGGGGTTTCTTCAATGAGCAGTTCTTC.

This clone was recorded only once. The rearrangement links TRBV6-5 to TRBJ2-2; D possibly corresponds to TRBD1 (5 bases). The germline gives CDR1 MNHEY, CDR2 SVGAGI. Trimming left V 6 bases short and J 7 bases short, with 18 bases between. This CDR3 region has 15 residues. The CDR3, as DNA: TGTGCCAGCAGCCGAGCAGGGCCTAAGGTCGGGGAGCTGTTTTTT. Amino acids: CASSRAGPKVGELFF.

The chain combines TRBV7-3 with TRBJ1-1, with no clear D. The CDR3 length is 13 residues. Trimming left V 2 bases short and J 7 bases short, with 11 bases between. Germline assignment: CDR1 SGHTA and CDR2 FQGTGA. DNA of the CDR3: TGTGCCAGCAGCTTACAGCCAGGTTTTGAAGCTTTCTTT. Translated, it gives CASSLQPGFEAFF.

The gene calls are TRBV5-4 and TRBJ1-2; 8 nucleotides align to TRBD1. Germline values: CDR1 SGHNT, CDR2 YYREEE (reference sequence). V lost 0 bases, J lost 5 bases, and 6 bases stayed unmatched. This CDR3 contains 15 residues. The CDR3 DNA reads TGTGCCAGCAGCTTGGCCGGGACAGGTTCTTATGGCTACACCTTC. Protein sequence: CASSLAGTGSYGYTF.

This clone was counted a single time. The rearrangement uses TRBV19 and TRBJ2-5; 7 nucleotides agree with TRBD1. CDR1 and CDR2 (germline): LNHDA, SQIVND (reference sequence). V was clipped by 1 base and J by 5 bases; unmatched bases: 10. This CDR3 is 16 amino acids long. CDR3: CASSIVRGGRRETQYF. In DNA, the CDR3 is TGTGCCAGTAGTATAGTCCGAGGGGGCCGGCGGGAGACCCAGTACTTC.